These 12 T cell receptor beta chains were all obtained from the same sample, sequenced in a study of T-cell reconstitution after alpha-beta-depleted transplantation in children. Using unique molecular identifiers, the investigators prepared the TCRbeta library. MiXCR, run by TCRdb on the PCR reads, gives a single entry per CDR3 protein. This sample carries fewer than 750,000 distinct CDR3 sequences, 23% of them seen once, and the ten largest clones take less than 15%. The source material was PBMCs, mostly from graft donor cells, sampled 360 days after TCRalphabeta/CD19-depleted stem cell transplant. These receptors were collected from a boy younger than two who had a stem cell transplant for acute myeloid leukemia, so the T cells may come from the graft donor.

The chain recombines TRBV6-2 or TRBV6-3 with TRBJ1-2; no clear D. This CDR3 comprises 14 residues. Germline CDR1 reads MNHEY; CDR2 reads SVGEGT. Trimming left V 7 bases short and J 4 bases short, with 16 bases between. DNA of the CDR3: TGTGCCAGCAATAAGGGCACCGCAGTCTATGGCTACACCTTC. Its protein product is CASNKGTAVYGYTF.

There are many counts of this clonotype. V usage is TRBV28 and J usage is TRBJ2-5; D possibly corresponds to TRBD2 (5 bases). The germline gives CDR1 MDHEN, CDR2 SYDVKM. The CDR3 runs 14 residues. V was cut by 4 bases and J by 5 bases, with 14 bases left in between. CDR3 region: CASSSPDYGETQYF. CDR3 DNA: TGTGCCAGCAGTTCTCCCGACTATGGGGAGACCCAGTACTTC. The full variable domain, in which reference TRBV28 and TRBJ2-5 provide the parts outside the CDR3, is DVKVTQSSRYLVKRTGEKVFLECVQDMDHENMFWYRQDPGLGLRLIYFSYDVKMKEKGDIPEGYSVSREKKERFSLILESASTNQTSMYLCASSSPDYGETQYFGPGTRLLVL.

This clonotype was picked up a small number of times. The rearrangement uses TRBV6-4 and TRBJ2-3; perhaps D is TRBD1 or TRBD2 (5 bases each). Trimming cost V 3 bases and J 0 bases, with 13 bases left between them. Germline CDR1 reads MRHNA; CDR2 reads SNTAGT. The CDR3 length is 16 residues. CDR3 bases: TGTGCCAGCAGTGAAACCCCGGGACGCAGCACAGATACGCAGTATTTT. Residues: CASSETPGRSTDTQYF.

The chain links TRBV5-6 to TRBJ2-2; 9 bases are a match to TRBD1. The CDR3 is 13 residues long. Germline CDR1 reads SGHDT; CDR2 reads YYEEEE. Germline trimming cut 7 bases from V and 7 bases from J; bases unmatched to any gene: 5. Here the CDR3 reads CASGTGGHGELFF. CDR3 bases: TGTGCCAGCGGTACAGGGGGCCACGGGGAGCTGTTTTTT.

This clonotype was observed at least ten times. This chain connects TRBV6-6 to TRBJ2-7, with TRBD1 identical over 10 bases. The CDR3 is made up of 15 amino acids. The V gene's germline CDR1 is MNHNY and CDR2 SVGAGI (reference sequence). V trimming: 4 bases; J trimming: 2 bases; junction bases outside the gene matches: 5. The CDR3 is CASSLLGQGTYEQYF. The CDR3, as DNA: TGTGCCAGCAGTTTACTGGGACAGGGGACCTACGAGCAGTACTTC.

The chain carries TRBV27 and TRBJ2-2; D is uncertain. CDR1 is MNHEY, CDR2 SMNVEV, per germline (reference sequence). This CDR3 contains 18 residues. The V and J ends lost 0 bases and 5 bases respectively, with 19 bases between them. In nucleotides, the CDR3 is TGTGCCAGCAGTTTATCCCCCGACTCCCGGGTGAGAACCGGGGAGCTGTTTTTT. Protein sequence: CASSLSPDSRVRTGELFF.

The V call is TRBV24-1, the J call TRBJ2-6; D is unclear. Trimming took 4 bases from V and 1 from J, leaving 4 bases between them. Germline-derived CDR1 and CDR2 are KGHDR and SFDVKD. This CDR3 region has 14 residues. CDR3 residues: CATSDPSGANVLTF. The CDR3 DNA sequence: TGTGCCACCAGTGACCCATCTGGGGCCAACGTCCTGACTTTC.

This clonotype showed up just a few times. V and J are TRBV4-2 and TRBJ2-2; no firm D call. Per germline, CDR1 LGHNA and CDR2 YNFKEQ. The CDR3 runs to 15 residues. V gave up 0 bases and J gave up 4 bases, with 9 bases separating them. This chain's CDR3 is CASSQDEGITGELFF. The DNA for the CDR3 is TGTGCCAGCAGCCAAGATGAAGGGATCACCGGGGAGCTGTTTTTT.

This clonotype was seen a few times. This chain joins TRBV21-1 and TRBJ2-7. TRBV21-1 is a pseudogene locus. CDR3 length: 14 residues. CDR3 protein: CASSDWDLLYEQYF. The CDR3 DNA follows: TGTGCCAGCAGCGATTGGGACCTCCTTTACGAGCAGTACTTC.

The chain uses TRBV6-2 or TRBV6-3 and TRBJ2-7; tentatively, D is TRBD1 (6 bases). Germline assignment: CDR1 MNHEY and CDR2 SVGEGT. The CDR3 covers 15 residues. V was shortened by 0 bases and J by 4 bases, with 13 bases between the two germline ends. The chain's CDR3 is CASSYSPGAVYEQYF. CDR3 in DNA: TGTGCCAGCAGTTACTCCCCAGGGGCGGTTTACGAGCAGTACTTC.

The rearrangement links TRBV6-5 to TRBJ2-3; TRBD1 matches at 11 bases. Germline V gene data show CDR1 as MNHEY and CDR2 as SVGAGI. The CDR3 covers 16 residues. V was pared by 5 bases and J by 4 bases, with 8 bases of the junction left unmatched. The CDR3 sequence: CASSPRGQGVADTQYF. CDR3 coding DNA: TGTGCCAGCAGTCCACGGGGACAGGGGGTCGCAGATACGCAGTATTTT.

This clonotype turned up a few times. V usage is TRBV20-1 and J usage is TRBJ1-5; 9 positions match TRBD1. Per the germline V gene, CDR1 is DFQATT and CDR2 is SNEGSKA (reference sequence). J gave up 1 base and V 6 bases, and 10 bases lay outside the gene matches. This CDR3 is built from 16 residues. CDR3 in DNA: TGCAGTGCGTCAAACCCGGACAGGGGAAGCAATCAGCCCCAGCATTTT. Amino acid sequence: CSASNPDRGSNQPQHF.